This T cell receptor (beta chain) was recovered during a study of beta chain features in type 1 diabetes. On the study more broadly: There was similarity between patients and healthy donors in age, gender and cell yields. Study-level points and caveats: Type 1 diabetes patients had moderately but significantly shorter TCRB CDR3s in all four CD4+ subsets.

The isolated RNA, all of it, was reverse transcribed, so expressed TCRB transcripts were what got sequenced. Method: immunoSEQ multiplex PCR; TCRdb's copy keeps in-frame clones and lacks some. Here the sample spans 330,000 or so clones, over 10% being singletons. CD4+ naive, central memory, regulatory and stem cell-like memory cells were sorted via CD45RO/CCR7/CD25/CD127/CD95/CD27. Each sorted population was over 98% pure. This clone was picked up a small number of times. Its antigen is as yet unknown. The CDR3 has 15 amino acids. From germline, CDR1 is LNHNV and CDR2 YYDKDF (reference sequence). The ends lost 1 base at V and 6 bases at J; junction bases unmatched: 5.

The chain combines TRBV15 with TRBJ1-5; 8 bases are a match to TRBD1. Sequencing was done on a sample of naive CD4+ T cells from blood. The receptor comes from a woman younger than 35 with type 1 diabetes. The CDR3 DNA sequence: TGTGCCACCAGCAGAGGGGGACAGGCGGGTCAGCCCCAGCATTTT. It codes for CATSRGGQAGQPQHF.